These 11 T cell receptor beta chains originate from one sample sequenced in a study of shared clonotypes between healthy human individuals. The protocol was immunoSEQ multiplex PCR, while the TCRdb copy is restricted to in-frame clones and leaves out a portion. The sample carries 2 million to 2.5 million clones, 85% to 95% recorded once. The sequencing sample was made of naive CD4+ T cells sorted from blood. Subset in this sample: CD45RA+ positively selected. These receptors were obtained from a man aged 18 to 29 in good health.

The chain links TRBV4-3 to TRBJ2-5, with a tentative D call TRBD1 (5 bases). Germline loops: CDR1 LGHNA, CDR2 YSLEER. Trimming cost V 1 base and J 5 bases, with 17 bases left between them. This CDR3 has 16 amino acids. CDR3 amino acids: CASSQGMTARSETQYF. The CDR3 nucleotides are TGCGCCAGCAGCCAAGGAATGACAGCGAGGAGTGAGACCCAGTACTTC.

The CDR3 here is CASSLNSVQYF. The CDR3 DNA reads TGCGCCAGCAGCTTGAATTCTGTGCAGTATTTT. This chain joins TRBV5-1 and TRBJ2-3; no clear D. Germline V gives CDR1 SGHRS, CDR2 YFSETQ. The CDR3 has 11 amino acids. V dropped 1 base and J dropped 11 bases, with 8 bases sitting between them.

The V and J genes are TRBV6-5 and TRBJ2-1, with D possibly TRBD1 on 6 matching bases. Per germline, CDR1 MNHEY and CDR2 SVGAGI. This CDR3 region has 16 residues. V shed 0 bases and J shed 6 bases, with 15 bases lying between them. Here the CDR3 reads CASSYSAGRGGNEQFF. CDR3 DNA: TGTGCCAGCAGTTACTCGGCAGGGAGAGGGGGCAATGAGCAGTTCTTC.

V gene TRBV7-6 combines with J gene TRBJ1-4; D perhaps matches TRBD1 (5 bases). Trimming pared 3 bases from V and 6 bases from J, leaving 11 bases between. This CDR3 is 14 amino acids long. CDR1 is SGHVS, CDR2 FNYEAQ, per germline. In nucleotides, the CDR3 is TGTGCCAGCAGCTTTTCTGACAGTCATGAAAAACTGTTTTTT. Encoded protein: CASSFSDSHEKLFF.

The chain combines TRBV10-3 with TRBJ2-5; 11 bases fit TRBD2. This CDR3 comprises 18 residues. Trimming cost V 4 bases and J 4 bases; bases outside gene matches: 14. The germline CDR1 and CDR2 sequences are ENHRY and SYGVKD. CDR3 nucleotide sequence: TGTGCCATCAGTGGTCCGCCTAGCGGGAGGCAGGTGGGAGAGACCCAGTACTTC. It is translated as CAISGPPSGRQVGETQYF.

The V and J genes are TRBV6-6 and TRBJ2-7; a possible D gene is TRBD2 (6 bases). Per germline, CDR1 MNHNY and CDR2 SVGAGI (reference sequence). The V end lost 5 bases, the J end lost 2 bases, and 19 bases lay between the germline ends. The CDR3 is 16 residues long. The CDR3 region is CASSPPPRDRAYEQYF. The CDR3 DNA reads TGTGCCAGCAGTCCCCCCCCGCGGGACCGAGCCTACGAGCAGTACTTC.

CDR3 bases: TGTGCCATCAGAGACGGGACACCCGGTGAAGCTTTCTTT. This sequence encodes CAIRDGTPGEAFF. This chain connects TRBV10-3 to TRBJ1-1; weak D call: TRBD1 (6 bases). CDR1 ENHRY and CDR2 SYGVKD come from the germline V gene. The V end was cut by 6 bases, the J end by 7 bases, with 15 bases between. This CDR3 has 13 residues.

This chain connects TRBV4-1 to TRBJ2-7; TRBD1 aligns across 9 bases. Germline V CDR1 and CDR2: MGHRA, YSYEKL. V lost 2 bases and J lost 6; bases outside the gene matches: 8. This CDR3 region has 15 residues. CDR3: CASSQRTTGGAEQYF. As DNA, the CDR3 is TGCGCCAGCAGCCAACGGACGACAGGGGGGGCCGAGCAGTACTTC.

The chain joins TRBV28 to TRBJ2-5, with D possibly being TRBD1 or TRBD2 (5 bases each). Germline V gives CDR1 MDHEN, CDR2 SYDVKM. This CDR3 has 12 residues. V lost 6 bases and J 5 bases, leaving 10 bases between the germline ends. CDR3 protein: CASSWGKETQYF. The CDR3 nucleotides read TGTGCCAGCAGCTGGGGGAAGGAGACCCAGTACTTC.

This rearrangement joins TRBV21-1 to TRBJ2-7; the table's D gene call, TRBD1, was not cross checked with the DNA. TRBV21-1 is a listed pseudogene. This CDR3 spans 16 amino acids. The CDR3 bases are TGTGCCAGCAGCAAAAGACCCGGACAGGGGGCCTACGAGCAGTACTTC. Its translation: CASSKRPGQGAYEQYF.

The chain recombines TRBV5-5 with TRBJ2-5; either TRBD1 or TRBD2 may supply D (5 bases each). Trimming shortened V by 1 base and J by 5 bases, and 9 bases separated the two germline ends. Germline V gives CDR1 SGHKS, CDR2 YYEKEE (reference sequence). The CDR3 contains 13 residues. CDR3 in DNA: TGTGCCAGCAGCTTGCTGGGACGGGAGACCCAGTACTTC. Encoded protein: CASSLLGRETQYF. Drawing the rest from reference TRBV5-5 and TRBJ2-5, the complete variable domain is DAGVTQSPTHLIKTRGQQVTLRCSPISGHKSVSWYQQVLGQGPQFIFQYYEKEERGRGNFPDRFSARQFPNYSSELNVNALLLGDSALYLCASSLLGRETQYFGPGTRLLVL.